In this sample, the clone carrying this TCR beta chain turned up a few times. Some clones are missing from TCRdb's copy, which holds only in-frame ones; the method was immunoSEQ multiplex PCR. The sample shows roughly 150,000 clones, approximately 90% of them seen only once. V dropped 8 bases and J dropped 0 bases, with 16 bases sitting between them. This CDR3 is 15 amino acids long. The V gene's germline CDR1 is MDHEN and CDR2 SYDVKM. This record comes from a study of blood T cell repertoires in COVID-19. Study in general: The study drew acute and convalescent COVID-19 samples from the United States, Italy and Spain.

Sequencing was done on a sample of peripheral blood. The chain is built from TRBV28 and TRBJ1-1, with D perhaps TRBD1 (5 bases). The sequence came from a man younger than 35 with COVID-19, enrolled during active disease. The CDR3 is CASVKGQTMNTEAFF. DNA for the CDR3: TGTGCCAGCGTTAAGGGGCAGACCATGAACACTGAAGCTTTCTTT.